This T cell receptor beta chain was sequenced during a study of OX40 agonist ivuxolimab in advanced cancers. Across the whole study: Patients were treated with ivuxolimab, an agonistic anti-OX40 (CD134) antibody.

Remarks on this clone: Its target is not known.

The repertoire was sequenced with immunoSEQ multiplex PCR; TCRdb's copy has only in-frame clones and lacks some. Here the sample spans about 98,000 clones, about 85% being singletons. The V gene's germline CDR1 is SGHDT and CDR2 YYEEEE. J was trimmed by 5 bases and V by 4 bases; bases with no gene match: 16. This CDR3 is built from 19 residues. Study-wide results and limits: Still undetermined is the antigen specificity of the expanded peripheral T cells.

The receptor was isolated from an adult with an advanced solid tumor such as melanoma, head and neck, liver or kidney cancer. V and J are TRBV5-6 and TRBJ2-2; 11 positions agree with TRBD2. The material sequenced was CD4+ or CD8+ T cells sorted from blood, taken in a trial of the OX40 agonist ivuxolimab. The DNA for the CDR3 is TGTGCCAGCAGCCCGCCGCCGGGACTAGCGGACCCAAGTACCGGGGAGCTGTTTTTT. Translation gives CASSPPPGLADPSTGELFF.